These 4 T cell receptor beta chains were all obtained from the same sample, sequenced in a study of blood T cell repertoires in COVID-19. Generated by immunoSEQ multiplex PCR, the TCRdb table keeps only in-frame clones and is missing some. The repertoire holds 230,000 or so clones, approximately 86% seen once, with approximately 14% in the top ten. Input material: PBMCs or T cells enriched from blood (not recorded which). The origin of the receptors is a woman aged 50 to 60 with acute COVID-19.

This clone has just a few counts. The genes are TRBV5-1 and TRBJ1-5, with 7 bases lining up with TRBD1. CDR3 size: 13 residues. Germline CDR1 SGHRS, CDR2 YFSETQ. The V and J ends lost 4 bases and 6 bases, in that order; junction bases with no gene match: 4. The CDR3 here is CASSQGGGQPQHF. The CDR3 bases are TGCGCCAGCAGCCAAGGGGGCGGTCAGCCCCAGCATTTT. Using reference TRBV5-1 and TRBJ1-5 for the parts outside the CDR3, the full variable domain is KAGVTQTPRYLIKTRGQQVTLSCSPISGHRSVSWYQQTPGQGLQFLFEYFSETQRNKGNFPGRFSGRQFSNSRSEMNVSTLELGDSALYLCASSQGGGQPQHFGDGTRLSIL.

The chain employs TRBV11-3 and TRBJ2-2; a weak D match, TRBD2 (6 bases). The CDR3 is made up of 12 amino acids. Germline V gene sequence: CDR1 SGHNT, CDR2 YENEEA. V gave up 7 bases and J gave up 6 bases, with 9 bases separating them. CDR3 DNA sequence: TGTGCCAGCAACCCGGGGGCCGGGGAGCTGTTTTTT. Its protein is CASNPGAGELFF.

This chain joins TRBV30 and TRBJ1-6; D remains unclear. CDR1 GTSNPN and CDR2 SVGIG come from the germline V gene (reference sequence). This CDR3 contains 16 residues. Between the trimmed V and J ends, which lost 5 bases and 2 bases, there was a span of 16 bases. As DNA, the CDR3 is TGTGCCTGGGGGAACAGAGCCTCGGCCTATAATTCACCCCTCCACTTT. Its translation: CAWGNRASAYNSPLHF.

This chain joins TRBV6-5 and TRBJ2-7; no clear D. CDR1 and CDR2 (germline): MNHEY, SVGAGI. V lost 7 bases and J 2 bases, leaving 12 bases between the germline ends. The CDR3 runs 13 residues. The DNA for the CDR3 is TGTGCCAGCAAACGCTCCGGAGCCTACGAGCAGTACTTC. It is translated as CASKRSGAYEQYF.